This is a list of T cell receptor beta chains from one sample in a study of radiotherapy plus CTLA-4 blockade in lung cancer. Measured with immunoSEQ multiplex PCR; TCRdb has only the in-frame clones, and not every one. The table records 34,000 or so clones, 60% to 85% of them present only once. The specimen was peripheral blood, collected from a patient treated with radiotherapy plus ipilimumab. The receptors derive from a human donor with non-small cell lung cancer that progressed on radiotherapy plus ipilimumab. Each CDR3 is given with its conserved first and last residue. A D gene is named only where the DNA matches it firmly. Where a row states a size, it is once, few, many or the class of an expanded clone; other rows omit it.

clone_size	v_call	d_call	j_call	cdr3_nt	cdr3_aa
-	TRBV4-3	-	TRBJ1-4	TGCGCCAGCAGCCAGGACGTGAGGGGAACTAATGAAAAACTGTTTTTT	CASSQDVRGTNEKLFF
-	TRBV7-6	-	TRBJ2-2	TGTGCCAGCAGCCGGGACATTTCGAACACCGGGGAGCTGTTTTTT	CASSRDISNTGELFF
-	TRBV7-2	-	TRBJ1-2	TGTGCCAGCAGCTTAGGCCCGGGGCCACTCGCCTATGGCTACACCTTC	CASSLGPGPLAYGYTF
-	TRBV5-1	TRBD1	TRBJ1-4	TGCGCCAGCAGGGAGAACGGACAGGGTAATGAAAAACTGTTTTTT	CASRENGQGNEKLFF
-	TRBV28	-	TRBJ2-1	TGTGCCAGCAGGGGGGGGGACAGAAGCTCCTACAATGAGCAGTTCTTC	CASRGGDRSSYNEQFF
-	TRBV19	-	TRBJ1-5	TGTGCCAGTAGTTTTAAAGGGGGGATGAGGAATCAGCCCCAGCATTTT	CASSFKGGMRNQPQHF
-	TRBV2	-	TRBJ2-2	TGTGCCAGCAGTGATTTTCGCTCCGGGGAGCTGTTTTTT	CASSDFRSGELFF
-	TRBV9	-	TRBJ1-1	TGTGCCAGCAGCCTCGGGGGGCTCGCTGAAGCTTTCTTT	CASSLGGLAEAFF
few	TRBV29-1	-	TRBJ2-5	TGCAGCGTTGGAAAAGAGGAAGAGACCCAGTACTTC	CSVGKEEETQYF
-	TRBV27	-	TRBJ2-1	TGTGCCAGCAGTCCCTACAGGGGGGGCAATGAGCAGTTCTTC	CASSPYRGGNEQFF
-	TRBV30	-	TRBJ1-2	TGTGCCTGGTCTGCAGTGTGTTATAGAAAGACCTATGGCTACACCTTC	CAWSAVCYRKTYGYTF
-	TRBV6-1	-	TRBJ2-7	TGTGCCAGCAGTGAAGAGGGTAGTTACTACGAGCAGTACTTC	CASSEEGSYYEQYF
-	TRBV27	TRBD1	TRBJ1-1	TGTGCCAGCAGTCTTGGACAGGGGCTGGAACAGAACACTGAAGCTTTCTTT	CASSLGQGLEQNTEAFF
-	TRBV2	TRBD1	TRBJ2-7	TGTGCCAGAGGGACAGCACCAGACCTCTACGAGCAGTACTTC	CARGTAPDLYEQYF
-	TRBV5-6	TRBD2	TRBJ2-1	TGTGCCAGCAGCTTGTTAGCGGGGGGACTGAACTACAATGAGCAGTTCTTC	CASSLLAGGLNYNEQFF
-	TRBV4-2	-	TRBJ1-2	TGTGCCAGCAGCCAAGGGGAGAGGGGTGGCTACACCTTC	CASSQGERGGYTF
-	TRBV7-3	TRBD2	TRBJ2-1	TGTGCCAGCAGCTTAATCGCGACTAGCGGGCAAAATGAGCAGTTCTTC	CASSLIATSGQNEQFF